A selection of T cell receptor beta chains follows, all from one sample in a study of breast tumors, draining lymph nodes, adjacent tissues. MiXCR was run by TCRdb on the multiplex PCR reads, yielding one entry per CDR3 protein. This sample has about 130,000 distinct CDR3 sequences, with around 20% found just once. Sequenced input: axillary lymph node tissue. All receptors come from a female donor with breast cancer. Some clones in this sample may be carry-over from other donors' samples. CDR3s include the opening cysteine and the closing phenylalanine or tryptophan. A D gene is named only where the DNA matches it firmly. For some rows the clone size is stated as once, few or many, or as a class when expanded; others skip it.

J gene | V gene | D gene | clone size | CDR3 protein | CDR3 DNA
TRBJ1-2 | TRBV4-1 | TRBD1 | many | CASSQAGTARHYTF | TGCGCCAGCAGCCAAGCCGGGACAGCGCGACACTACACCTTC
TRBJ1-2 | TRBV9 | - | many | CASNRGALTNYGYTF | TGTGCCAGCAACCGGGGGGCACTGACTAACTATGGCTACACCTTC
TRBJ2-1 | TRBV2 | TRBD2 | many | CASKVAGGPVNEQFF | TGTGCCAGCAAGGTAGCGGGAGGGCCGGTCAATGAGCAGTTCTTC
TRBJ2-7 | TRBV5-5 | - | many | CASSPAYSYEQYF | TGTGCCAGCAGCCCAGCGTACTCCTACGAGCAGTACTTC
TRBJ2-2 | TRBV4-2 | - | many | CASSQIDTGELFF | TGTGCCAGCAGCCAAATCGACACCGGGGAGCTGTTTTTT
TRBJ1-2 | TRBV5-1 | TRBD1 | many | CASSLVPGQGNGNFYGYTF | TGCGCCAGCAGCTTGGTCCCGGGACAGGGAAACGGGAACTTCTATGGCTACACCTTC
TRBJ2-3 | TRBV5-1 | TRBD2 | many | CASSLVLAGNTDTQYF | TGCGCCAGCAGCTTGGTGCTAGCGGGAAACACAGATACGCAGTATTTT
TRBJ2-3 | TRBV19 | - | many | CASSQGSGTDTQYF | TGTGCCAGTAGTCAGGGGTCGGGCACAGATACGCAGTATTTT
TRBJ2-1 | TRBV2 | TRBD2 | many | CASSGEGLAGNEQFF | TGTGCCAGCAGTGGCGAGGGACTAGCGGGCAATGAGCAGTTCTTC
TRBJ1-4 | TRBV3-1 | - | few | CASSPTQGTTNEKLFF | TGTGCCAGCAGTCCTACACAGGGAACAACTAATGAAAAACTGTTTTTT
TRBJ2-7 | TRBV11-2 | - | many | CASSPEDTVDEQYF | TGTGCCAGCAGCCCCGAGGACACTGTCGACGAGCAGTACTTC
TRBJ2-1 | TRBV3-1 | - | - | CASSQKSAGRVAFNEQFF | TGTGCCAGCAGCCAAAAAAGCGCCGGCAGGGTTGCCTTCAATGAGCAGTTCTTC
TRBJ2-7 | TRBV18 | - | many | CASSPREAEQYF | TGTGCCAGCTCACCAAGGGAAGCGGAGCAGTACTTC
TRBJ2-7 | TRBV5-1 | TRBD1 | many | CASSWPGQGRNEQYF | TGCGCCAGCAGCTGGCCGGGACAGGGTAGAAACGAGCAGTACTTC
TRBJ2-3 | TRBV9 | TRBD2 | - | CASSPRAGTSGRSSTDTQYF | TGTGCCAGCAGCCCGCGGGCCGGGACTAGCGGGAGATCCTCCACAGATACGCAGTATTTT
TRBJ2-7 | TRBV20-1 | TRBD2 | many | CSAVSGSRLNYEQYF | TGCAGTGCCGTTAGCGGGAGCCGGCTCAACTACGAGCAGTACTTC
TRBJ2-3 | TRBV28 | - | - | CASSLDAGSGDTQYF | TGTGCCAGCAGTTTAGATGCCGGGAGTGGTGATACGCAGTATTTT
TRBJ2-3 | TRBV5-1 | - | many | CASSLARVHSQYF | TGCGCCAGCAGCTTGGCTAGGGTCCATTCGCAGTATTTT
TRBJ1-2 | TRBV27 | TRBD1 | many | CASSPQGNYGYTF | TGTGCCAGCAGCCCACAGGGGAACTATGGCTACACCTTC
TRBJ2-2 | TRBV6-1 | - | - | CASSGAGELFF | TGTGCCAGCAGTGGGGCCGGGGAGCTGTTTTTT
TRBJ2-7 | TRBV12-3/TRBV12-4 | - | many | CASSLEGSRFSVQYF | TGTGCCAGCAGTCTCGAAGGCAGCCGTTTTAGTGTGCAGTACTTC
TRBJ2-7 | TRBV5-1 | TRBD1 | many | CASSLSTGTGIHEQYF | TGCGCCAGCAGCTTATCAACCGGGACAGGGATCCACGAGCAGTACTTC
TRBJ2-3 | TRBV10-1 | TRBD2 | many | CASSASGSPTDTQYF | TGCGCCAGCTCCGCTAGCGGGAGTCCAACAGATACGCAGTATTTT
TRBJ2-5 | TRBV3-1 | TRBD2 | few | CASSQLLLAGVGETQYF | TGTGCCAGCAGCCAACTCCTGCTAGCGGGAGTTGGTGAGACCCAGTACTTC
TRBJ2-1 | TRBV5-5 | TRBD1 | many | CASSLTPGQGYNEQFF | TGTGCCAGCAGCTTGACTCCGGGACAGGGCTACAATGAGCAGTTCTTC